This TCR beta chain was retrieved from a study of cytomegalovirus exposure and HLA in healthy donors. Study-level findings and limits: A classifier reportedly called cytomegalovirus status with high sensitivity and specificity. Within the 90 to 150 validation repertoires, first-cohort TCR clusters tended to co-occur, according to a later analysis. There were 160 or so TCR beta chains listed as cytomegalovirus-associated.

This CDR3 is built from 14 residues. Germline V CDR1 and CDR2: MNHNY, SVGAGI (reference sequence). With 8 bases removed from V and 4 bases from J, the gap between germline ends came to 15 bases. Some clones are missing from TCRdb's copy, which holds only in-frame ones; the method was immunoSEQ multiplex PCR. The table lists some 130,000 clones, roughly 90% of them singletons. A remark on this clone: Antigen unknown.

This chain uses TRBV6-6 with TRBJ1-5, with TRBD1 as a possible D gene (6 bases). Specimen: PBMCs. The clonotype originates from a man aged 25-40 years in good health and CMV-seronegative. The DNA of the CDR3 is TGTGCCAGCTGCACCGGACAGCTAAATCAGCCCCAGCATTTT. It codes for CASCTGQLNQPQHF.